One sample yielded the 30 T cell receptor beta chains listed below, sequenced in a study of PD-1 blockade in classical Hodgkin lymphoma. Described time point: cycle 4 day 1 (C4D1), after less than seven weeks of nivolumab. The patients all showed relapse after autologous stem cell transplantation, while their brentuximab vedotin exposure varied. The authors enriched CD8+ T cells from thawed PBMCs via magnetic negative selection. Here immunoSEQ multiplex PCR was the method, and the copy in TCRdb shows in-frame clones only, minus some. The sample holds more than 10,000 clones, 70% to 90% seen once. The sequences come from CD8+ T cells from blood, collected before the fourth cycle of nivolumab. The receptors shown here come from a human donor with classical Hodgkin lymphoma. The donor label of this sample is uncertain.

V is TRBV28 and J is TRBJ2-1; D gene ambiguous. The CDR3 runs 14 residues. Per germline, CDR1 MDHEN and CDR2 SYDVKM. V lost 3 bases, J lost 5 bases, and 11 bases lay in between. The CDR3 coding sequence is TGTGCCAGCAGTTTTGTGACACATCACAATGAGCAGTTCTTC. Residues: CASSFVTHHNEQFF.

Sample share makes this clone hyperexpanded. This chain uses TRBV14 with TRBJ1-2; D is ambiguous. Germline V gene data show CDR1 as SGHDN and CDR2 as FVKESK. This CDR3 comprises 14 residues. Trimming removed 4 bases from V and 2 bases from J, with 11 bases in between. In DNA, the CDR3 is TGTGCCAGCAGCCCCCTATCGGACAACTATGGCTACACCTTC. It specifies CASSPLSDNYGYTF.

V usage is TRBV5-1 and J usage is TRBJ1-1, with D maybe TRBD1 (5 bases). The CDR3 has 15 amino acids. Per germline, CDR1 SGHRS and CDR2 YFSETQ. Trimming cost V 0 bases and J 0 bases, with 9 bases left between them. CDR3 amino acids: CASSLAGDLNTEAFF. The DNA of the CDR3 is TGCGCCAGCAGCTTGGCGGGGGACTTGAACACTGAAGCTTTCTTT.

V gene TRBV10-1 combines with J gene TRBJ2-4; D is ambiguous. Trimming left V 6 bases short and J 0 bases short, with 15 bases between. This CDR3 region has 16 residues. Germline V gene lookup returns CDR1 WNHNN and CDR2 SYGVQD (reference sequence). CDR3 sequence (DNA): TGCGCCAGCAGCCATTTACAAACATTAGCCAAAAACATTCAGTACTTC. It encodes CASSHLQTLAKNIQYF.

This chain uses TRBV7-2 with TRBJ2-5; D call uncertain. V shed 3 bases and J shed 0 bases, with 11 bases lying between them. CDR3 length: 15 residues. The germline CDR1 and CDR2 sequences are SGHTA and FQGNSA. The CDR3 nucleotides read TGTGCCAGCAGCTTCGGGTCTTGGTACCAAGAGACCCAGTACTTC. It is translated as CASSFGSWYQETQYF.

The CDR3 nucleotides are TGCGCCAGCAGCTTTGGAGTTTTAGAGCAGTTCTTC. Translation gives CASSFGVLEQFF. This sequence joins TRBV5-1 and TRBJ2-1; D ambiguous. Germline CDR1 SGHRS, CDR2 YFSETQ. Trimming cost V 2 bases and J 10 bases, with 10 bases left between them. This CDR3 comprises 12 residues.

The chain employs TRBV2 and TRBJ2-1; D is possibly TRBD1 (6 bases). The CDR3 has 12 amino acids. The V gene's germline CDR1 is SNHLY and CDR2 FYNNEI. Trimming pared 6 bases from V and 10 bases from J, leaving 13 bases between. The CDR3 loop reads CASRATGSEQFF. Here the CDR3 DNA reads TGTGCCAGCAGAGCCACAGGGAGCGAGCAGTTCTTC.

This rearrangement joins TRBV28 to TRBJ2-6, with D hard to call. Germline loops: CDR1 MDHEN, CDR2 SYDVKM. The V end was cut by 2 bases, the J end by 0 bases, with 5 bases between. The CDR3 has 15 amino acids. The CDR3 DNA sequence: TGTGCCAGCAGTTTAGGTAACTCTGGGGCCAACGTCCTGACTTTC. This encodes CASSLGNSGANVLTF.

The V call is TRBV19, the J call TRBJ2-3; D might be TRBD1 (6 bases). Trimming cost V 5 bases and J 3 bases, with 21 bases left between them. CDR1 and CDR2 from the germline V gene are LNHDA and SQIVND (reference sequence). There are 17 residues in the CDR3. This chain's CDR3 is CASSPISGKGETDTQYF. DNA for the CDR3: TGTGCCAGTAGTCCCATCTCTGGCAAGGGGGAGACAGATACGCAGTATTTT.

The V gene is TRBV27, the J gene TRBJ2-3; D is perhaps TRBD1 (6 bases). Trimming pared 6 bases from V and 2 bases from J, leaving 18 bases between. Looked up from germline, CDR1 is MNHEY and CDR2 is SMNVEV (reference sequence). This CDR3 has 16 residues. The CDR3 spells CASSLGTSPFTDTQYF. The CDR3 DNA is TGTGCCAGCAGCCTAGGGACATCCCCTTTCACAGATACGCAGTATTTT.

This clone has a handful of counts. The chain couples TRBV19 to TRBJ2-1; a possible D gene is TRBD1 (6 bases). V was trimmed by 7 bases and J by 4 bases, leaving 17 bases between them. Germline loops: CDR1 LNHDA, CDR2 SQIVND (reference sequence). CDR3 size: 15 residues. The CDR3 loop is CASNLDRHSYNEQFF. CDR3 bases: TGTGCCAGTAACCTAGACAGGCATAGTTACAATGAGCAGTTCTTC.

This clone appeared a single time. This chain links TRBV4-1 with TRBJ1-1; D remains ambiguous. Trimming shortened V by 1 base and J by 5 bases, and 17 bases separated the two germline ends. Germline assignment: CDR1 MGHRA and CDR2 YSYEKL. The CDR3 contains 16 residues. CDR3 sequence reads: CASSQGSAALDTEAFF. CDR3 DNA: TGCGCCAGCAGCCAAGGTTCCGCGGCACTTGATACTGAAGCTTTCTTT.

This clone was seen more than once but under ten times. This chain uses TRBV4-1 with TRBJ2-7; D call uncertain. The V gene's germline CDR1 is MGHRA and CDR2 YSYEKL. The CDR3 totals 16 residues. The V gene lost 0 bases and the J gene lost 0 bases, with 12 bases spanning the gap. The CDR3 sequence: CASSQEGPPRSYEQYF. The CDR3, as DNA: TGCGCCAGCAGCCAAGAGGGCCCGCCTCGCTCCTACGAGCAGTACTTC.

This chain uses TRBV11-2 with TRBJ1-4, with TRBD1 matching 7 bases. This CDR3 contains 14 residues. CDR1 is SGHAT, CDR2 FQNNGV, per germline. V lost 5 bases, J lost 8 bases, and 8 bases stayed unmatched. CDR3 in amino acids: CASSPGQFPEKLFF. CDR3 nucleotides: TGTGCCAGCAGCCCGGGACAGTTCCCCGAAAAACTGTTTTTT.

The chain couples TRBV28 to TRBJ1-5, with 7 bases aligning to TRBD1. This CDR3 has 14 residues. Germline CDR1 is MDHEN and CDR2 is SYDVKM. V shed 7 bases, J shed 7 bases, and the junction held 10 bases outside the gene matches. The CDR3 region has the DNA TGTGCCAGCACCGTAACAGGGGTCAACCAGCCCCAGCATTTT. It translates to CASTVTGVNQPQHF.

This clone was seen a single time. The chain uses TRBV4-3 and TRBJ2-7; TRBD2 matches 9 bases. The CDR3 extends over 17 amino acids. Per the germline V gene, CDR1 is LGHNA and CDR2 is YSLEER. V shed 1 base, J shed 7 bases, and the junction held 14 bases outside the gene matches. The CDR3 reads CASSQVEASGTPWEQYF. The CDR3 DNA reads as TGCGCCAGCAGCCAAGTTGAGGCTAGCGGGACCCCTTGGGAGCAGTACTTC.

This clone came up a few times. The chain employs TRBV7-8 and TRBJ1-2, with 7 bases that match TRBD1. The CDR3 totals 14 residues. The V gene's germline CDR1 is SGHVS and CDR2 FQNEAQ. V dropped 5 bases and J dropped 4; count of bases not matched to a gene: 7. CDR3 coding DNA: TGTGCCAGCAGCATTGGACAGGCTGGCTATGGCTACACCTTC. Amino acids: CASSIGQAGYGYTF.

The chain links TRBV6-4 to TRBJ2-1; D may be TRBD1 or TRBD2 (7 bases each). The CDR3 has 15 amino acids. The germline gives CDR1 MRHNA, CDR2 SNTAGT. Trimming removed 8 bases from V and 2 bases from J, with 16 bases in between. CDR3 DNA: TGTGCCAGCGGCGGGGGAGGGGGCGCCTACAATGAGCAGTTCTTC. This sequence encodes CASGGGGGAYNEQFF.

The gene calls are TRBV13 and TRBJ2-1; a possible D gene is TRBD2 (6 bases). Trimming removed 5 bases from V and 12 bases from J, with 26 bases in between. This CDR3 is built from 16 residues. Germline CDR1 and CDR2: PRHDT and FYEKMQ (reference sequence). The CDR3 is CASSQTRLGTSALQFF. CDR3 nucleotides: TGTGCCAGCAGCCAAACGCGCCTCGGGACTTCGGCGTTGCAGTTCTTC.

The rearrangement links TRBV7-9 to TRBJ2-7; 8 nucleotides match TRBD2. J was trimmed by 1 base and V by 5 bases; bases with no gene match: 10. Germline-derived CDR1 and CDR2 are SEHNR and FQNEAQ (reference sequence). The CDR3 runs 16 residues. The CDR3 here is CASSPSAGVESYEQYF. CDR3 bases: TGTGCCAGCAGCCCCTCAGCGGGAGTAGAGTCCTACGAGCAGTACTTC.

This clone was seen a few times. The J gene is TRBJ2-7, the V gene TRBV27; D perhaps matches TRBD2 (6 bases). V dropped 5 bases and J dropped 4 bases, with 12 bases sitting between them. The germline CDR1 and CDR2 sequences are MNHEY and SMNVEV (reference sequence). This CDR3 contains 13 residues. CDR3 bases: TGTGCCAGCAGTCCCCTCGGAGGGTACGAGCAGTACTTC. The encoded protein is CASSPLGGYEQYF.

The chain combines TRBV5-1 with TRBJ2-5; the D is unclear. Germline V gives CDR1 SGHRS, CDR2 YFSETQ. The CDR3 runs to 15 residues. Trimming removed 4 bases from V and 1 base from J, with 14 bases in between. The CDR3 reads CASSPTNILQETQYF. DNA of the CDR3: TGCGCCAGCAGCCCAACCAATATCCTCCAAGAGACCCAGTACTTC. The full variable domain, its missing parts supplied by reference TRBV5-1 and TRBJ2-5, is KAGVTQTPRYLIKTRGQQVTLSCSPISGHRSVSWYQQTPGQGLQFLFEYFSETQRNKGNFPGRFSGRQFSNSRSEMNVSTLELGDSALYLCASSPTNILQETQYFGPGTRLLVL.

The chain has TRBV19 and TRBJ1-5; tentative D call: TRBD1 (5 bases). Trimming removed 2 bases at V and 5 bases at J, with 10 bases between. The germline V gene has CDR1 LNHDA and CDR2 SQIVND (reference sequence). This CDR3 contains 14 residues. The CDR3 nucleotides read TGTGCCAGTAGTATATTAGGGGCCGATCAGCCCCAGCATTTT. This encodes CASSILGADQPQHF.

This clone was found once. V usage is TRBV19 and J usage is TRBJ1-1; D unresolved. The length of the CDR3 is 16 residues. Germline assignment: CDR1 LNHDA and CDR2 SQIVND (reference sequence). Trimming took off 1 base at V and 5 bases at J, with 17 bases between the two ends. The CDR3 spells CASSIALSGWNTEAFF. CDR3 coding DNA: TGTGCCAGTAGTATAGCATTATCGGGGTGGAATACTGAAGCTTTCTTT.

The V gene is TRBV7-6, the J gene TRBJ1-1, with D maybe TRBD1 (6 bases). CDR1 is SGHVS, CDR2 FNYEAQ, per germline. The ends were cut back, 1 base at V and 0 bases at J, with 9 bases in the middle. This CDR3 has 15 amino acids. The CDR3 nucleotides read TGTGCCAGCAGCTTAGGGGGGCCTATGAACACTGAAGCTTTCTTT. Residues: CASSLGGPMNTEAFF.

This sequence joins TRBV19 and TRBJ1-5, with 8 nucleotides matching TRBD1. CDR1 and CDR2 (germline): LNHDA, SQIVND (reference sequence). Trimming at V came to 5 bases and at J to 5 bases, leaving 8 bases not matched to a gene. The CDR3 is 15 amino acids. The CDR3 spells CASSLTGESHQPQHF. CDR3 coding DNA: TGTGCCAGTAGTCTGACAGGGGAAAGCCATCAGCCCCAGCATTTT.

This chain links TRBV28 with TRBJ2-3, with 7 bases that match TRBD2. Trimming removed 2 bases from V and 6 bases from J; junction bases left unmatched: 17. The CDR3 runs 18 residues. The germline V gene has CDR1 MDHEN and CDR2 SYDVKM. The CDR3 reads CASSLLGRAGEYVDTQYF. In DNA form, the CDR3 reads TGTGCCAGCAGTTTACTTGGCAGGGCGGGAGAGTACGTGGATACGCAGTATTTT.

V usage is TRBV30 and J usage is TRBJ2-3, with D maybe TRBD1 (6 bases). The V end lost 0 bases, the J end lost 2 bases, and 9 bases lay between the germline ends. This CDR3 comprises 14 residues. CDR1 GTSNPN and CDR2 SVGIG come from the germline V gene (reference sequence). The DNA of the CDR3 is TGTGCCTGGAGTGTAGGGACAAACACAGATACGCAGTATTTT. Amino acid sequence: CAWSVGTNTDTQYF. The whole variable domain, filled in from reference TRBV30 and TRBJ2-3, reads SQTIHQWPATLVQPVGSPLSLECTVEGTSNPNLYWYRQAAGRGLQLLFYSVGIGQISSEVPQNLSASRPQDRQFILSSKKLLLSDSGFYLCAWSVGTNTDTQYFGPGTRLTVL.

The CDR3 nucleotides read TGCGCCAGCAGTGAGACCAGACTAGCGGGAACCTCACGGCCAGATACGCAGTATTTT. Protein product: CASSETRLAGTSRPDTQYF. The V call is TRBV10-1, the J call TRBJ2-3; 11 nucleotides line up with TRBD2. This CDR3 region has 19 residues. J gave up 4 bases and V 2 bases, and 14 bases lay outside the gene matches. The germline gives CDR1 WNHNN, CDR2 SYGVQD (reference sequence).

Only one count was recorded for this clone. The chain uses TRBV6-5 and TRBJ1-1; D not certain. The CDR3 contains 13 residues. V was pared by 6 bases and J by 0 bases, with 8 bases between. The germline CDR1 and CDR2 sequences are MNHEY and SVGAGI. The CDR3 is CASRNHLNTEAFF. In nucleotides, the CDR3 is TGTGCCAGCAGAAACCACTTGAACACTGAAGCTTTCTTT.